This T cell receptor beta chain was profiled in a study of T cell responses to AZD1222 COVID-19 vaccine. Clones were read by immunoSEQ multiplex PCR, and TCRdb kept only the in-frame ones, dropping some. The sample lists some 86,000 clones; around 82% were seen once. The V and J ends lost 3 bases and 0 bases respectively, with 11 bases between them. The CDR3 covers 15 residues. Germline CDR1 reads MNHEY; CDR2 reads SVGAGI. The TCR comes from an adult in good health. V gene TRBV6-5 combines with J gene TRBJ1-1; D not certain. Sequenced material: peripheral blood, taken on day 0 of AZD1222 vaccination. CDR3: CASSYGSNMNTEAFF. The CDR3 DNA follows: TGTGCCAGCAGTTATGGATCGAACATGAACACTGAAGCTTTCTTT.